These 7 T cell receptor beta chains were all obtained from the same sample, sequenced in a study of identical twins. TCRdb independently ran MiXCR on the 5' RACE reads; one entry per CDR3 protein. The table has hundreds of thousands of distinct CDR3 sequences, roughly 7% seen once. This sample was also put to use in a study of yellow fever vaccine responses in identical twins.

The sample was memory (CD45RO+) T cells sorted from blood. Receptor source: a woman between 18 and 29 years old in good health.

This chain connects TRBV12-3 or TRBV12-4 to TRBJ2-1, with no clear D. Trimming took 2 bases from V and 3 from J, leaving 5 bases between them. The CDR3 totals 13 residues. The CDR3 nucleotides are TGTGCCAGCAGTTTAACAGACTACAATGAGCAGTTCTTC. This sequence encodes CASSLTDYNEQFF.

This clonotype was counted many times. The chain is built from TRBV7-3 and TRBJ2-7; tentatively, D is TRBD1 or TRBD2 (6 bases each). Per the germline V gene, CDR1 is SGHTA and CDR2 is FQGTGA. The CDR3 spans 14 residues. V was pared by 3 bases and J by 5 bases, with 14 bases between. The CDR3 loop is CASSFGGQRNEQYF. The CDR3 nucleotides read TGTGCCAGCAGCTTTGGGGGGCAAAGGAACGAGCAGTACTTC.

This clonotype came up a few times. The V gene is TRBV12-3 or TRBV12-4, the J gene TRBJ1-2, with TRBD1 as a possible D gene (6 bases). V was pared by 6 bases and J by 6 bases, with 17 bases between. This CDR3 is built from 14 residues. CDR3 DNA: TGTGCCAGCAGCCCAGGAAGGGGGACCCATGGCTACACCTTC. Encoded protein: CASSPGRGTHGYTF.

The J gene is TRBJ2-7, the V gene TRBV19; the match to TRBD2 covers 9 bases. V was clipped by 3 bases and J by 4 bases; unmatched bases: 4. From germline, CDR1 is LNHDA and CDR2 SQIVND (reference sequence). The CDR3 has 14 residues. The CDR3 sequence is CASSMTSGPYEQYF. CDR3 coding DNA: TGTGCCAGTAGTATGACTAGCGGACCGTACGAGCAGTACTTC.

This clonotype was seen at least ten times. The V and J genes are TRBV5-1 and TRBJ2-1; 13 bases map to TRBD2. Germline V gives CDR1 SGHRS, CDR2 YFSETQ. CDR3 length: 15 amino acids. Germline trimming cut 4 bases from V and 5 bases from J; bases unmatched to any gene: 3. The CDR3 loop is CASSPGLAGNNEQFF. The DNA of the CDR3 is TGCGCCAGCAGCCCGGGACTAGCGGGAAACAATGAGCAGTTCTTC.

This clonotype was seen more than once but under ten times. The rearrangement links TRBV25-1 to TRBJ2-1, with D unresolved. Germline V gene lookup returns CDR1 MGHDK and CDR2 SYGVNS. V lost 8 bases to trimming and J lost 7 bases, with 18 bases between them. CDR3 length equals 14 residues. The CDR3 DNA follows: TGTGCCAGCGCCTCCTTCAAGAGCCGAAATGAGCAGTTCTTC. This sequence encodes CASASFKSRNEQFF.

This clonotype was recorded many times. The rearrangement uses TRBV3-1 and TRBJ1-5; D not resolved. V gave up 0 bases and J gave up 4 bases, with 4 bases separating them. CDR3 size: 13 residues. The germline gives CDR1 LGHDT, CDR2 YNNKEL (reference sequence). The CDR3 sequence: CASSQDLNQPQHF. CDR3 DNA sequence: TGTGCCAGCAGCCAAGATCTGAATCAGCCCCAGCATTTT.